These T cell receptor beta chains were read from a single sample in a study of T cell clones after liver transplantation. This table comes from immunoSEQ multiplex PCR, and its TCRdb copy is limited to in-frame clones, with some not included. Seen here are some 110,000 clones, less than 95% observed once, and the top ten hold about 0.8%. The material was CD4+ T cells from blood, obtained 12 months after liver transplant. These receptors came from a human patient who received a liver transplant. Some T cells may arise from the graft donor. Both conserved end residues are part of each CDR3. Size tells how often a clone was seen (once, few, many) or the class of an expanded clone, and some rows leave it out.

j_call: TRBJ1-2
v_call: TRBV19
cdr3_length: 18
clone_size: NA
cdr3_aa: CASSIWGRTGEFNYGYTF

j_call: TRBJ1-5
v_call: TRBV6-6
cdr3_length: 13
clone_size: NA
cdr3_aa: CASSYTGTQPQHF

j_call: TRBJ1-5
v_call: TRBV11-2
cdr3_length: 13
clone_size: NA
cdr3_aa: CASSLAGGQPQHF

j_call: TRBJ1-2
v_call: TRBV7-8
cdr3_length: 16
clone_size: NA
cdr3_aa: CASSSQLGGVGYGYTF

j_call: TRBJ1-2
v_call: TRBV28
cdr3_length: 15
clone_size: NA
cdr3_aa: CASSPPGQLNYGYTF

j_call: TRBJ2-7
v_call: TRBV7-2
cdr3_length: 17
clone_size: NA
cdr3_aa: CASSLGLAGRVSYEQYF

j_call: TRBJ1-2
v_call: TRBV2
cdr3_length: 12
clone_size: NA
cdr3_aa: CASRRQGYGYTF

j_call: TRBJ2-2
v_call: TRBV7-6
cdr3_length: 16
clone_size: NA
cdr3_aa: CASSSYQGPSTGELFF

j_call: TRBJ1-4
v_call: TRBV6-5
cdr3_length: 15
clone_size: NA
cdr3_aa: CASSSPGTANEKLFF

j_call: TRBJ2-1
v_call: TRBV9
cdr3_length: 16
clone_size: NA
cdr3_aa: CASSVDAQNSYNEQFF

j_call: TRBJ1-2
v_call: TRBV19
cdr3_length: 13
clone_size: NA
cdr3_aa: CASNQDGDYGYTF

j_call: TRBJ2-5
v_call: TRBV9
cdr3_length: 16
clone_size: NA
cdr3_aa: CASSPGTTFEGETQYF

j_call: TRBJ1-2
v_call: TRBV4-2
cdr3_length: 16
clone_size: NA
cdr3_aa: CASSQDDGGPNYGYTF

j_call: TRBJ2-3
v_call: TRBV9
cdr3_length: 17
clone_size: NA
cdr3_aa: CASSVGLAGSGTDTQYF

j_call: TRBJ1-2
v_call: TRBV18
cdr3_length: 15
clone_size: once
cdr3_aa: CASSVDLGDYYGYTF

j_call: TRBJ1-5
v_call: TRBV28
cdr3_length: 14
clone_size: NA
cdr3_aa: CASSLPDHNQPQHF

j_call: TRBJ2-1
v_call: TRBV5-1
cdr3_length: 15
clone_size: NA
cdr3_aa: CASSLEDTTKNEQFF

j_call: TRBJ2-2
v_call: TRBV7-7
cdr3_length: 17
clone_size: NA
cdr3_aa: CASSLAPGGENTGELFF

j_call: TRBJ1-2
v_call: TRBV5-8
cdr3_length: 15
clone_size: NA
cdr3_aa: CASSLAGSSDYGYTF

j_call: TRBJ2-7
v_call: TRBV5-1
cdr3_length: 15
clone_size: NA
cdr3_aa: CASSSDRGDWDEQYF

j_call: TRBJ2-3
v_call: TRBV15
cdr3_length: 16
clone_size: NA
cdr3_aa: CATSRDREPGTDTQYF

j_call: TRBJ1-2
v_call: TRBV9
cdr3_length: 15
clone_size: NA
cdr3_aa: CASSVDGGSVYGYTF

j_call: TRBJ2-7
v_call: TRBV11-3
cdr3_length: 16
clone_size: NA
cdr3_aa: CASSLGPSLAVYEQYF

j_call: TRBJ2-7
v_call: TRBV7-9
cdr3_length: 16
clone_size: once
cdr3_aa: CASSLGTGMKGYEQYF

j_call: TRBJ2-3
v_call: TRBV7-2
cdr3_length: 18
clone_size: NA
cdr3_aa: CASSFRPTSGVSTDTQYF

j_call: TRBJ2-2
v_call: TRBV9
cdr3_length: 13
clone_size: NA
cdr3_aa: CASSTLFTGELFF

j_call: TRBJ2-1
v_call: TRBV6-5
cdr3_length: 15
clone_size: NA
cdr3_aa: CASTRRDRIYNEQFF

j_call: TRBJ2-1
v_call: TRBV6-5
cdr3_length: 15
clone_size: NA
cdr3_aa: CASSYQGASYNEQFF

j_call: TRBJ2-2
v_call: TRBV6-5
cdr3_length: 15
clone_size: NA
cdr3_aa: CASSYDGGPTGELFF

j_call: TRBJ2-7
v_call: TRBV11-3
cdr3_length: 16
clone_size: NA
cdr3_aa: CASSSQGLAGNYEQYF

j_call: TRBJ1-1
v_call: TRBV4-2
cdr3_length: 13
clone_size: NA
cdr3_aa: CASSQDTNTEAFF

j_call: TRBJ2-2
v_call: TRBV11-2
cdr3_length: 15
clone_size: NA
cdr3_aa: CASSLGSGYTGELFF